These 5 T cell receptor beta chains were all obtained from the same sample, sequenced in a study of cytomegalovirus exposure and HLA in healthy donors. The study ran its PCR with 60 Vbeta and 13 Jbeta primers. Generated by immunoSEQ multiplex PCR, the TCRdb table keeps only in-frame clones and is missing some. The sample yields about 70,000 clones, 75% to 90% seen once. Sequencing was performed on PBMCs. These receptor sequences come from a woman between 25 and 40 years old in good health and CMV-seronegative.

The chain combines TRBV5-6 with TRBJ2-1; maybe TRBD2 (6 bases). Trimming shortened V by 0 bases and J by 3 bases, and 10 bases separated the two germline ends. CDR1 and CDR2 from the germline V gene are SGHDT and YYEEEE. The CDR3 is made up of 15 amino acids. The CDR3 DNA is TGTGCCAGCAGCTTGGGTTTTAGCGGCTACAATGAGCAGTTCTTC. It encodes CASSLGFSGYNEQFF. The full variable domain, in which reference TRBV5-6 and TRBJ2-1 provide the parts outside the CDR3, is DAGVTQSPTHLIKTRGQQVTLRCSPKSGHDTVSWYQQALGQGPQFIFQYYEEEERQRGNFPDRFSGHQFPNYSSELNVNALLLGDSALYLCASSLGFSGYNEQFFGPGTRLTVL.

This chain uses TRBV28 with TRBJ2-1; no clear D. The CDR3 is 14 amino acids. Trimming left V 10 bases short and J 8 bases short, with 21 bases between. CDR1 and CDR2 from the germline V gene are MDHEN and SYDVKM. CDR3 loop: CATERSVGVDEQFF. As DNA, the CDR3 is TGTGCCACCGAAAGAAGCGTTGGAGTTGATGAGCAGTTCTTC.

The chain couples TRBV11-2 to TRBJ1-3; TRBD1 aligns across 8 bases. The V and J ends lost 5 bases and 1 base, in that order; junction bases with no gene match: 4. CDR3 length equals 15 residues. Germline V gene lookup returns CDR1 SGHAT and CDR2 FQNNGV. Here the CDR3 reads CASSPRTGSGNTIYF. The CDR3 nucleotides read TGTGCCAGCAGCCCGAGGACAGGGTCTGGAAACACCATATATTTT.

This chain uses TRBV9 with TRBJ2-1, with TRBD2 matching 8 bases. Per the germline V gene, CDR1 is SGDLS and CDR2 is YYNGEE. This CDR3 has 15 residues. The junction had 5 bases not matched to a gene; V was cut back by 3 bases and J by 3 bases. As DNA, the CDR3 is TGTGCCAGCAGCGCCGGGGGGGGACGCTACAATGAGCAGTTCTTC. Its protein product is CASSAGGGRYNEQFF.

This clone was found once. The chain couples TRBV4-2 to TRBJ2-3; possibly TRBD2 for D (6 bases). V was cut by 1 base and J by 2 bases, with 10 bases left in between. The CDR3 totals 15 residues. CDR1 and CDR2 (germline): LGHNA, YNFKEQ. CDR3 sequence: CASSQGGGTTDTQYF. The CDR3 DNA follows: TGTGCCAGCAGCCAAGGGGGCGGGACCACAGATACGCAGTATTTT.